This TCR beta chain was sequenced in a study of immune characterization of retroperitoneal liposarcoma. This clonotype was observed a single time. TCRdb itself ran the PCR reads through MiXCR, one entry per CDR3 protein. The table includes approximately 9,000 distinct CDR3 sequences, about 27% detected once. The sequence came from a male donor with retroperitoneal liposarcoma. Sequenced sample: tumor tissue.

Here the CDR3 DNA reads TGTGCCAGCAGCTTAGCGGGGGGGGCCCAAGAGACCCAGTTCTTC. It yields the protein CASSLAGGAQETQFF. The chain couples TRBV7-2 to TRBJ2-5; D might be TRBD2 (7 bases). Matching the DNA end better, TRBJ2-1 makes the J call doubtful. This CDR3 is 15 amino acids long. CDR1 is SGHTA and CDR2 is FQGNSA in the germline V gene.